The entry below gives a single TCR beta chain sequence along with its context. The target antigen is unknown. Semi-nested PCR with Nested Universal Primer A followed constant-region reverse priming of full-length variable regions. TCRdb processed the 5' RACE reads anew with MiXCR; each CDR3 protein has one entry. The table shows roughly 58,000 distinct CDR3 sequences, with roughly 20% occurring only once. Cells sorted as Tregs were CD4+, CD25+ and CD127-/low. Findings and caveats of the study: In terms of TCR gene usage, tumor memory CD4+ T cells clustered together with blood and lymph node memory CD4+ cells, as well as with lymph node naive CD4+ cells. Tumor-infiltrating Treg TCR alpha and beta sequences overlapped most with tumor naive CD4+ T cells, then blood naive.

V gave up 0 bases and J gave up 6 bases, with 14 bases separating them. This CDR3 is 14 amino acids long. Germline V gene lookup returns CDR1 DFQATT and CDR2 SNEGSKA (reference sequence). The chain combines TRBV20-1 with TRBJ1-1; tentatively, D is TRBD1 (5 bases). Sequencing was performed on tumor-infiltrating Tregs sorted from the breast tumor. The receptor's source is a female donor with breast cancer. The CDR3 DNA follows: TGCAGTGCTAGAGACTCGGTTTCGGGGGCTGAAGCTTTCTTT. Its protein is CSARDSVSGAEAFF.